Below, 30 T cell receptor beta chains from the same sample are listed, as sequenced in a study of T-cell memory formation after mild COVID-19. TCRdb re-called the 5' RACE reads through MiXCR, storing one row per CDR3 protein. This sample has 200,000 to 250,000 distinct CDR3 sequences, with around 10% found just once. The source material was PBMCs or a T cell subset sorted from them (not recorded which). The receptors here all came from a man younger than 30 who had mild COVID-19 (a few samples of this study predate the infection). Cell type and time point are not known.

CDR3 in amino acids: CASSRDRSEKLFF. The CDR3 region has the DNA TGTGCCAGCAGCAGGGACAGGAGCGAAAAACTGTTTTTT. This chain uses TRBV7-9 with TRBJ1-4; 8 bases match TRBD1. The CDR3 sequence is 13 residues long. Germline CDR1 is SEHNR and CDR2 is FQNEAQ (reference sequence). With 5 bases clipped from V and 8 bases from J, the junction kept 4 bases outside the gene matches.

This clonotype turned up a few times. The rearrangement uses TRBV7-9 and TRBJ2-7; D call uncertain. V was pared by 5 bases and J by 3 bases, with 11 bases between. The CDR3 covers 13 residues. CDR1 and CDR2 from the germline V gene are SEHNR and FQNEAQ (reference sequence). CDR3 sequence (DNA): TGTGCCAGCAGCCCAATTGGGGACTACGAGCAGTACGTC. Amino acids: CASSPIGDYEQYV.

The chain uses TRBV11-2 and TRBJ2-3; 11 bases are a match to TRBD1. V gave up 6 bases and J gave up 5 bases; unmatched junction bases: 4. Germline V gene data show CDR1 as SGHAT and CDR2 as FQNNGV. The CDR3 runs 14 residues. The CDR3 nucleotides read TGTGCCAGCAGATGGACAGGGGGCAGAGATACGCAGTATTTT. Translating it yields CASRWTGGRDTQYF. Full variable domain (remainder filled in from reference TRBV11-2 and TRBJ2-3): EAGVAQSPRYKIIEKRQSVAFWCNPISGHATLYWYQQILGQGPKLLIQFQNNGVVDDSQLPKDRFSAERLKGVDSTLKIQPAKLEDSAVYLCASRWTGGRDTQYFGPGTRLTVL.

This clonotype was seen ten or more times. The rearrangement joins TRBV7-2 to TRBJ2-2, with D possibly being TRBD1 (6 bases). Per germline, CDR1 SGHTA and CDR2 FQGNSA. The V end lost 0 bases, the J end lost 5 bases, and 13 bases lay between the germline ends. This CDR3 is built from 16 residues. Here the CDR3 reads CASSLAAPGVTGELFF. Written as DNA, the CDR3 is TGTGCCAGCAGCTTAGCGGCGCCAGGGGTAACCGGGGAGCTGTTTTTT.

The chain recombines TRBV6-6 with TRBJ2-1; no reliable D call. Germline V CDR1 and CDR2: MNHNY, SVGAGI (reference sequence). V was cut by 8 bases and J by 0 bases, with 11 bases left in between. The CDR3 length is 14 residues. The CDR3, as DNA: TGTGCCAGCGAAGAACCTAGCTCCTACAATGAGCAGTTCTTC. Protein product: CASEEPSSYNEQFF.

This chain links TRBV7-2 with TRBJ2-4, with D uncertain. The germline V and J ends were trimmed by 5 bases and 3 bases, with 8 bases remaining between them. Germline V gene lookup returns CDR1 SGHTA and CDR2 FQGNSA. This CDR3 has 13 residues. In nucleotides, the CDR3 is TGTGCCAGCAGCCCTAACATCAAAAACATTCAGTACTTC. It codes for CASSPNIKNIQYF.

The chain carries TRBV6-1 and TRBJ2-3, with 12 bases fitting TRBD2. CDR3 length: 15 amino acids. Unmatched junction bases numbered 5, after V lost 8 bases and J lost 2 bases. The germline V gene encodes CDR1 MNHNS and CDR2 SASEGT. CDR3 sequence reads: CASAGLAGHTDTQYF. CDR3 coding DNA: TGTGCCAGCGCGGGACTAGCGGGCCACACAGATACGCAGTATTTT.

This clonotype was observed a handful of times. This rearrangement joins TRBV20-1 to TRBJ1-5; no clear D gene. The V gene's germline CDR1 is DFQATT and CDR2 SNEGSKA (reference sequence). CDR3 size: 14 residues. V dropped 3 bases and J dropped 1 base, with 10 bases sitting between them. CDR3 DNA: TGCAGTGCTAGCGGTCGAGGGAGCAATCAGCCCCAGCATTTT. Its protein product is CSASGRGSNQPQHF.

This clonotype turned up a few times. The rearrangement links TRBV29-1 to TRBJ2-2; D may correspond to TRBD1 or TRBD2 (6 bases each). Germline V gene lookup returns CDR1 SQVTM and CDR2 ANQGSEA. CDR3 length: 12 amino acids. The V end lost 3 bases, the J end lost 7 bases, and 9 bases lay between the germline ends. The CDR3 is CSVDRGGGELFF. DNA for the CDR3: TGCAGCGTTGACAGGGGAGGCGGGGAGCTGTTTTTT.

This clonotype has only a few counts. The chain links TRBV7-3 to TRBJ1-6; weak D call: TRBD1 (5 bases). Germline V gene lookup returns CDR1 SGHTA and CDR2 FQGTGA. V dropped 5 bases and J dropped 5 bases, with 13 bases sitting between them. The CDR3 spans 15 residues. CDR3 DNA: TGTGCCAGCAGCGTTGGGACCGGGAATAATTCACCCCTCCACTTT. Residues: CASSVGTGNNSPLHF.

This clonotype occurred a few times. The chain employs TRBV6-2 or TRBV6-3 and TRBJ2-3; no definite D call. CDR3 length: 15 amino acids. Trimming cost V 0 bases and J 0 bases, with 7 bases left between them. CDR1 and CDR2 from the germline V gene are MNHEY and SVGEGT. The CDR3: CASSYSVASTDTQYF. CDR3 in DNA: TGTGCCAGCAGTTACTCCGTCGCTAGCACAGATACGCAGTATTTT.

This clonotype has at least ten counts. DNA for the CDR3: TGTGCCAGCAGCCAAGATCCGTCATCCCAAGAGACCCAGTACTTC. This gives the protein CASSQDPSSQETQYF. This chain joins TRBV3-1 and TRBJ2-5; D is unresolved. CDR1 and CDR2 from the germline V gene are LGHDT and YNNKEL (reference sequence). This CDR3 spans 15 amino acids. V was cut by 0 bases and J by 1 base, with 9 bases left in between.

This clonotype was counted a few times. CDR3 residues: CASSFDALTGAYEQYV. The CDR3 DNA reads as TGTGCCAGCAGCTTCGATGCCTTGACAGGAGCCTACGAGCAGTACGTC. The chain uses TRBV11-2 and TRBJ2-7, with a tentative D call TRBD1 (6 bases). The CDR3 runs to 16 residues. The germline V and J ends were trimmed by 3 bases and 2 bases, with 17 bases remaining between them. Germline V lookup: CDR1 SGHAT, CDR2 FQNNGV.

The chain joins TRBV20-1 to TRBJ2-5, with D perhaps TRBD1 (6 bases). V lost 0 bases to trimming and J lost 2 bases, with 13 bases between them. The CDR3 consists of 15 residues. Germline loops: CDR1 DFQATT, CDR2 SNEGSKA (reference sequence). CDR3 protein: CSARDLDSLQETQYF. The DNA of the CDR3 is TGCAGTGCTAGAGATTTGGACAGCCTACAAGAGACCCAGTACTTC.

The rearrangement joins TRBV19 to TRBJ1-1; D is undetermined. Germline values: CDR1 LNHDA, CDR2 SQIVND (reference sequence). The V end was cut by 7 bases, the J end by 1 base, with 10 bases between. The CDR3 is 13 amino acids. CDR3 sequence: CASKGRGNTEAFF. For the CDR3, the DNA is TGTGCCAGTAAAGGGCGAGGGAACACTGAAGCTTTCTTT.

The gene calls are TRBV2 and TRBJ1-2, with D hard to call. This CDR3 is built from 12 residues. The ends were cut back, 2 bases at V and 3 bases at J, with 4 bases in the middle. Germline loops: CDR1 SNHLY, CDR2 FYNNEI. CDR3 amino acids: CASSELHYGYTF. CDR3 DNA sequence: TGTGCCAGCAGTGAATTACACTATGGCTACACCTTC.

This clonotype has a count of ten or more. The chain is built from TRBV10-2 and TRBJ2-5; no reliable D call. Germline-derived CDR1 and CDR2 are WSHSY and SAAADI. CDR3 length equals 11 residues. Between the trimmed V and J ends, which lost 0 bases and 9 bases, there was a span of 5 bases. The CDR3 DNA reads TGCGCCAGCAGTGAGTCAATGGCCCAGTACTTC. Protein: CASSESMAQYF.

This clonotype was seen more than once but under ten times. The chain uses TRBV19 and TRBJ1-1; D perhaps matches TRBD1 (5 bases). The germline V gene encodes CDR1 LNHDA and CDR2 SQIVND (reference sequence). The CDR3 contains 19 residues. Trimming shortened V by 1 base and J by 3 bases, and 24 bases separated the two germline ends. The chain's CDR3 is CASSIALTGEWSAHTEAFF. CDR3 sequence (DNA): TGTGCCAGTAGTATAGCCCTGACGGGGGAATGGTCGGCGCACACTGAAGCTTTCTTT.

The chain employs TRBV5-1 and TRBJ1-1; D call uncertain. Trimming took 0 bases from V and 5 from J, leaving 11 bases between them. The CDR3 extends over 14 amino acids. Germline V gene sequence: CDR1 SGHRS, CDR2 YFSETQ. The CDR3 reads CASSLGRGGTEAFF. CDR3 sequence (DNA): TGCGCCAGCAGCTTGGGCCGGGGAGGAACTGAAGCTTTCTTT.

V is TRBV21-1 and J is TRBJ2-6; the table's D call, TRBD2, has no DNA check behind it. TRBV21-1 is annotated as a pseudogene. CDR3 length equals 18 residues. CDR3 amino acids: CASSKGRDLISGANVLTF. DNA for the CDR3: TGTGCCAGCAGCAAGGGCCGGGATCTAATCTCTGGGGCCAACGTCCTGACTTTC.

The table lists this clonotype with a few counts. The CDR3 loop reads CASSFNSGVTSYNEQFF. CDR3 bases: TGTGCCAGCAGCTTCAATTCAGGGGTTACGTCCTACAATGAGCAGTTCTTC. V and J are TRBV7-6 and TRBJ2-1; tentative D call: TRBD1 (6 bases). Trimming cost V 3 bases and J 1 base, with 16 bases left between them. This CDR3 is built from 17 residues. Per germline, CDR1 SGHVS and CDR2 FNYEAQ.

This clonotype was counted many times. This rearrangement joins TRBV19 to TRBJ2-1, with TRBD1 matching 9 bases. The CDR3 spans 13 residues. The V gene end was trimmed by 9 bases and the J gene end by 8 bases; junction bases not matched to a gene: 8. The germline V gene encodes CDR1 LNHDA and CDR2 SQIVND (reference sequence). CDR3 bases: TGTGCCAGCAACCCGACAGGGGGGGATGAGCAGTTCTTC. Translated, it gives CASNPTGGDEQFF.

The chain recombines TRBV6-1 with TRBJ2-7; D gene ambiguous. This CDR3 region has 14 residues. The V gene's germline CDR1 is MNHNS and CDR2 SASEGT. V was trimmed by 7 bases and J by 0 bases, leaving 13 bases between them. The CDR3 nucleotides are TGTGCCAGCACCACCCGCGAGAGCTCCTACGAGCAGTACTTC. It yields the protein CASTTRESSYEQYF.

The CDR3 region has the DNA TGTGCCAGCAGCCAACACCTGGGGGGTTCTGGAAACACCATATATTTT. This translates into CASSQHLGGSGNTIYF. The J gene is TRBJ1-3, the V gene TRBV7-8; a possible D gene is TRBD1 (5 bases). CDR3 length: 16 residues. V lost 5 bases to trimming and J lost 1 base, with 15 bases between them. Germline-derived CDR1 and CDR2 are SGHVS and FQNEAQ.

This chain uses TRBV29-1 with TRBJ1-4; a possible D gene is TRBD1 (5 bases). V lost 4 bases, J lost 7 bases, and 10 bases lay in between. Germline CDR1 is SQVTM and CDR2 is ANQGSEA. CDR3 length equals 12 residues. CDR3 protein: CSVGLGGEKLFF. The CDR3 DNA is TGCAGCGTTGGGCTGGGGGGTGAAAAACTGTTTTTT.

This clonotype has a handful of counts. The chain recombines TRBV5-1 with TRBJ2-7; a weak D match, TRBD1 (5 bases). Germline assignment: CDR1 SGHRS and CDR2 YFSETQ. The CDR3 sequence is 14 residues long. The germline V and J ends were trimmed by 5 bases and 3 bases, with 15 bases remaining between them. This chain's CDR3 is CASSPGPGYYEQYV. For the CDR3, the DNA is TGCGCCAGCAGTCCGGGCCCAGGGTACTACGAGCAGTACGTC.

This clonotype was counted between two and nine times. The chain carries TRBV14 and TRBJ1-6; possibly TRBD1 for D (6 bases). V lost 6 bases and J 9 bases, leaving 15 bases between the germline ends. The CDR3 length is 14 residues. Germline V gives CDR1 SGHDN, CDR2 FVKESK. In nucleotides, the CDR3 is TGTGCCAGCAGTCCGGGCAGGGGAGCTTCACCCCTCCACTTT. This gives the protein CASSPGRGASPLHF.

There are a few counts of this clonotype. The chain employs TRBV5-8 and TRBJ1-1, with no clear D. V shed 6 bases and J shed 7 bases, with 16 bases lying between them. Germline CDR1 and CDR2: SGHTS and YDEGEE. The CDR3 length is 13 residues. CDR3 nucleotide sequence: TGTGCCAGCACCCGGGCCTGGGGAGGTGAAGCTTTCTTT. Translating it yields CASTRAWGGEAFF.

This clonotype has a handful of counts. The J gene is TRBJ2-1, the V gene TRBV7-9; weak D call: TRBD2 (5 bases). This CDR3 has 15 residues. V lost 3 bases, J lost 9 bases, and 18 bases lay in between. In germline, CDR1 is SEHNR, CDR2 FQNEAQ (reference sequence). CDR3 nucleotides: TGTGCCAGCAGCTTTGCGGCTACTAGTAGAGGTGAGCAGTTCTTC. It codes for CASSFAATSRGEQFF.

The chain's CDR3 is CSVRDRPNEQFF. The CDR3 DNA sequence: TGCAGCGTACGGGACAGGCCCAATGAGCAGTTCTTC. The chain has TRBV29-1 and TRBJ2-1, with 8 bases that match TRBD1. Looked up from germline, CDR1 is SQVTM and CDR2 is ANQGSEA. J was trimmed by 6 bases and V by 6 bases; bases with no gene match: 4. This CDR3 has 12 residues.